The 14 T cell receptor beta chains below come from one sample, sequenced in a study of Graves' ophthalmopathy and Graves' hyperthyroidism. As the template, RNA transcripts were used to amplify TCR beta CDR3 regions. First-round RT-PCR employed HTBI primers, with a second-round multiplex PCR after it. TCRdb processed the multiplex PCR reads anew with MiXCR; each CDR3 protein has one entry. The repertoire consists of around 1.1 million distinct CDR3 sequences, with 35% to 45% occurring once and the leading ten covering roughly 10%. The sample taken for sequencing was peripheral blood or thyroid tissue (not recorded which). All receptors come from an adult man with Graves' hyperthyroidism.

V and J are TRBV10-3 and TRBJ1-6; 11 bases are a match to TRBD1. Germline V lookup: CDR1 ENHRY, CDR2 SYGVKD. The CDR3 length is 16 residues. V dropped 5 bases and J dropped 8; count of bases not matched to a gene: 8. The CDR3 protein is CAISFGAGQGDSPLHF. For the CDR3, the DNA is TGTGCCATCAGTTTCGGGGCGGGACAGGGGGATTCACCCCTCCACTTT.

This clonotype was observed at least ten times. This chain connects TRBV5-6 to TRBJ1-5; TRBD1 matches at 8 bases. V shed 3 bases and J 8 bases; nucleotides not matched to a gene: 4. The CDR3 runs 13 residues. The V gene's germline CDR1 is SGHDT and CDR2 YYEEEE. As DNA, the CDR3 is TGTGCCAGCAGCTCAGGGGGCGTGGAGCCCCAGCATTTT. Amino acids: CASSSGGVEPQHF.

This clonotype was seen once. The chain couples TRBV7-9 to TRBJ2-7; D possibly matches TRBD1 or TRBD2 (5 bases each). Per the germline V gene, CDR1 is SEHNR and CDR2 is FQNEAQ (reference sequence). This CDR3 is 15 amino acids long. V was cut by 5 bases and J by 6 bases, with 20 bases left in between. The CDR3 protein is CASSPTQGAAGEQYF. The CDR3 DNA reads TGTGCCAGCAGCCCTACCCAGGGAGCAGCCGGCGAGCAGTACTTC.

This clonotype was seen at least ten times. The genes are TRBV19 and TRBJ2-7; the D is unclear. Looked up from germline, CDR1 is LNHDA and CDR2 is SQIVND (reference sequence). V lost 6 bases, J lost 1 base, and 10 bases lay in between. The CDR3 has 13 residues. CDR3 nucleotides: TGTGCCAGTAGCGAAACGAAGTCCTACGAGCAGTACTTC. Amino acid sequence: CASSETKSYEQYF.

This clonotype was observed many times. The chain uses TRBV20-1 and TRBJ2-2; TRBD2 agrees at 9 bases. Germline assignment: CDR1 DFQATT and CDR2 SNEGSKA (reference sequence). V was pared by 1 base and J by 0 bases, with 6 bases of the junction left unmatched. This CDR3 comprises 17 residues. CDR3: CSARAGSGRANTGELFF. The DNA of the CDR3 is TGCAGTGCTAGAGCGGGTAGCGGGAGAGCGAACACCGGGGAGCTGTTTTTT.

This clonotype has ten or more counts. The genes are TRBV29-1 and TRBJ2-7; no definite D call. The V end lost 4 bases, the J end lost 5 bases, and 18 bases lay between the germline ends. The CDR3 totals 14 residues. Germline V gives CDR1 SQVTM, CDR2 ANQGSEA. CDR3 in DNA: TGCAGCGTTGTTTTCCCCGGCCCATTAGACGAGCAGTACTTC. The encoded protein is CSVVFPGPLDEQYF.

The gene calls are TRBV14 and TRBJ2-5, with TRBD2 matching 13 bases. Looked up from germline, CDR1 is SGHDN and CDR2 is FVKESK. After removal of 4 bases from V and 4 bases from J, the junction contained 9 bases not matched to a gene. CDR3 length equals 17 residues. The CDR3 sequence is CASSLPETSGRGETQYF. The CDR3 coding sequence is TGTGCCAGCAGCCTCCCTGAAACTAGCGGGAGGGGAGAGACCCAGTACTTC. Using reference TRBV14 and TRBJ2-5 for the parts outside the CDR3, the full variable domain is EAGVTQFPSHSVIEKGQTVTLRCDPISGHDNLYWYRRVMGKEIKFLLHFVKESKQDESGMPNNRFLAERTGGTYSTLKVQPAELEDSGVYFCASSLPETSGRGETQYFGPGTRLLVL.

CDR3 in DNA: TGCAGTGCCCGCGAAGAAACTAGCGGGATAGACACCGGGGAGCTGTTTTTT. Amino acid sequence: CSAREETSGIDTGELFF. The rearrangement uses TRBV20-1 and TRBJ2-2; 10 nucleotides match TRBD2. This CDR3 region has 17 residues. Trimming took 6 bases from V and 3 from J; bases not matched to a gene: 13. Germline V gene sequence: CDR1 DFQATT, CDR2 SNEGSKA (reference sequence).

This clonotype was detected ten times or more. The chain carries TRBV29-1 and TRBJ1-1; unclear D gene. Germline CDR1 SQVTM, CDR2 ANQGSEA. Trimming took off 6 bases at V and 0 bases at J, with 11 bases between the two ends. CDR3 size: 13 residues. This CDR3 reads CSVGPLMNTEAFF. The DNA for the CDR3 is TGCAGCGTCGGACCGCTCATGAACACTGAAGCTTTCTTT.

The chain employs TRBV2 and TRBJ1-5; D is perhaps TRBD1 (5 bases). The CDR3 totals 15 residues. In germline, CDR1 is SNHLY, CDR2 FYNNEI. Trimming took 5 bases from V and 2 from J, leaving 13 bases between them. DNA of the CDR3: TGTGCCAGCAGTTTGGGGGTTCGGGGCAATCAGCCCCAGCATTTT. Translated, it gives CASSLGVRGNQPQHF.

This clonotype was seen more than once but under ten times. The genes are TRBV10-3 and TRBJ2-5; maybe TRBD1 (6 bases). The germline V and J ends were trimmed by 6 bases and 5 bases, with 16 bases remaining between them. Looked up from germline, CDR1 is ENHRY and CDR2 is SYGVKD. The CDR3 is 14 residues long. In nucleotides, the CDR3 is TGTGCCATCAGGGCTCCAGGGGCCGGGGAGACCCAGTACTTC. Its translation: CAIRAPGAGETQYF.

This clonotype showed up just a few times. The chain uses TRBV10-3 and TRBJ1-1; D not resolved. Trimming pared 5 bases from V and 0 bases from J, leaving 10 bases between. Germline CDR1 and CDR2: ENHRY and SYGVKD. The CDR3 has 14 residues. CDR3 residues: CAISSLTLNTEAFF. In DNA, the CDR3 is TGTGCCATCAGTTCCCTGACCCTGAACACTGAAGCTTTCTTT.

This chain uses TRBV9 with TRBJ1-2; no definite D call. CDR1 and CDR2 (germline): SGDLS, YYNGEE. Trimming pared 4 bases from V and 4 bases from J, leaving 8 bases between. This CDR3 region has 12 residues. CDR3 in amino acids: CASSTDFYGYTF. The CDR3 region has the DNA TGTGCCAGCAGCACAGACTTCTATGGCTACACCTTC.

This chain links TRBV6-4 with TRBJ2-7; 10 nucleotides align to TRBD1. The CDR3 spans 14 residues. Germline loops: CDR1 MRHNA, CDR2 SNTAGT. With V trimmed by 0 bases and J by 6 bases, 2 bases remained unmatched. CDR3 bases: TGTGCCAGCAGTGACTCGGGACAGGGGTTCGAGCAGTACTTC. This gives the protein CASSDSGQGFEQYF.